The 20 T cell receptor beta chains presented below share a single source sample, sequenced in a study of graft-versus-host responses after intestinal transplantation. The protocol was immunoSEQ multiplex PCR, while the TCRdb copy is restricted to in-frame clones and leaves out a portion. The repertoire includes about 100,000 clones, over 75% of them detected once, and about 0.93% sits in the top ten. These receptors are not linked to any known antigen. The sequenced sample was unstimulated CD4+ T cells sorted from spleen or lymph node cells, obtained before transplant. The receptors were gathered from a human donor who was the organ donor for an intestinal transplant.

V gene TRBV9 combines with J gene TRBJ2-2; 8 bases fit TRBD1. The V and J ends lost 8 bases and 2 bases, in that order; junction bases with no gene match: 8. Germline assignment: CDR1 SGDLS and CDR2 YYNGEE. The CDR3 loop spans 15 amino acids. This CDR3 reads CARRRQGTNTGELFF. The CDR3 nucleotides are TGTGCCAGAAGAAGACAGGGGACTAACACCGGGGAGCTGTTTTTT.

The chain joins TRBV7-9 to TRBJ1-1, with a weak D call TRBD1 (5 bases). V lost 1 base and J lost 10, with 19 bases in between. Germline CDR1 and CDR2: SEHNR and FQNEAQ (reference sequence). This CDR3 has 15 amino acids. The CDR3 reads CASSLVRREDKGAFF. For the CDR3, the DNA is TGTGCCAGCAGCTTAGTCCGAAGGGAGGACAAAGGAGCTTTCTTT.

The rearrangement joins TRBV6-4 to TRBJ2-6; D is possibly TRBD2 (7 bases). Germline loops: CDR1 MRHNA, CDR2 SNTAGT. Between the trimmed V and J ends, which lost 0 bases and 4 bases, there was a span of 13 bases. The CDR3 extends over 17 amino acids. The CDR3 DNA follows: TGTGCCAGCAGTGACTCTCGGGGGGCGGACGGGGCCAACGTCCTGACTTTC. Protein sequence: CASSDSRGADGANVLTF.

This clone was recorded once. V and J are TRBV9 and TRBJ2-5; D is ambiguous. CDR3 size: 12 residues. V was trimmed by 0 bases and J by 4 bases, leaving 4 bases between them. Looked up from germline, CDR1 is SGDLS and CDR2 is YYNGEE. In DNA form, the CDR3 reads TGTGCCAGCAGCGTAGACGGAGAGACCCAGTACTTC. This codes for CASSVDGETQYF. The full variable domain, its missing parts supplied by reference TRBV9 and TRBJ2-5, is DSGVTQTPKHLITATGQRVTLRCSPRSGDLSVYWYQQSLDQGLQFLIQYYNGEERAKGNILERFSAQQFPDLHSELNLSSLELGDSALYFCASSVDGETQYFGPGTRLLVL.

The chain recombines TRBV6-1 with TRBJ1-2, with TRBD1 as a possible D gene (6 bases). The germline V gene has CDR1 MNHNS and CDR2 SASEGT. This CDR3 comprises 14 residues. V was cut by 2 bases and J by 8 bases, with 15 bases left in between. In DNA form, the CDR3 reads TGTGCCAGCAGTGAATTTTGGGGGCAAGGGGGCTACACCTTC. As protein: CASSEFWGQGGYTF.

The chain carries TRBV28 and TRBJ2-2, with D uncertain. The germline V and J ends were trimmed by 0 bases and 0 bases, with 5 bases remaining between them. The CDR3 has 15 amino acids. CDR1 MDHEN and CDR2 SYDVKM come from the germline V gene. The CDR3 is CASSLWHTNTGELFF. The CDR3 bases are TGTGCCAGCAGTTTATGGCACACGAACACCGGGGAGCTGTTTTTT.

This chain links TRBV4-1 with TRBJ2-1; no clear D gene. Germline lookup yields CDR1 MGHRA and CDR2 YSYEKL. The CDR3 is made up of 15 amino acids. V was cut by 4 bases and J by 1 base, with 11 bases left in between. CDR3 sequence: CASSLGLLSYNEQFF. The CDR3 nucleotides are TGCGCCAGCAGCCTGGGCCTATTATCCTACAATGAGCAGTTCTTC.

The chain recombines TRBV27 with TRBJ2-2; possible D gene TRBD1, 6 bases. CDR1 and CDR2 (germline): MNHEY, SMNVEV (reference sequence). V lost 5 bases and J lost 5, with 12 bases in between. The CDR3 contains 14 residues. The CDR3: CASSPPGATGELFF. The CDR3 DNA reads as TGTGCCAGCAGTCCCCCAGGGGCAACCGGGGAGCTGTTTTTT.

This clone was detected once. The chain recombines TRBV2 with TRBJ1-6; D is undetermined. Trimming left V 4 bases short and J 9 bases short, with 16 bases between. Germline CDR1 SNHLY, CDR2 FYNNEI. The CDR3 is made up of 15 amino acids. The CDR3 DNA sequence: TGTGCCAGCAGTGCCGTGGTGCCGGGGAGTTCACCCCTCCACTTT. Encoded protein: CASSAVVPGSSPLHF.

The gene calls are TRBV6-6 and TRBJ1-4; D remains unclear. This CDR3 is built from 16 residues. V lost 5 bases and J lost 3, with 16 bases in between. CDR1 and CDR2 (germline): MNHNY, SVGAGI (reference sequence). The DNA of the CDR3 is TGTGCCAGCAGTGCCAACCCAGGCTTCCCTAATGAAAAACTGTTTTTT. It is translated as CASSANPGFPNEKLFF.

The CDR3 protein is CASSIDTGRYNEQFF. The CDR3 nucleotides read TGTGCCAGCAGTATCGATACGGGACGCTACAATGAGCAGTTCTTC. J is TRBJ2-1 and V is TRBV2; either TRBD1 or TRBD2 may fit D (5 bases each). The CDR3 is made up of 15 amino acids. Trimming took 5 bases from V and 3 from J, leaving 14 bases between them. The germline V gene encodes CDR1 SNHLY and CDR2 FYNNEI.

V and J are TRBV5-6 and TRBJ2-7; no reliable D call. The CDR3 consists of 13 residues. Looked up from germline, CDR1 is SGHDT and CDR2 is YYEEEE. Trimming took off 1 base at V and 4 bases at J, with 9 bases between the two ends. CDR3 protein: CASSLYKVYEQYF. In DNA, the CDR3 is TGTGCCAGCAGCTTGTATAAGGTATACGAGCAGTACTTC.

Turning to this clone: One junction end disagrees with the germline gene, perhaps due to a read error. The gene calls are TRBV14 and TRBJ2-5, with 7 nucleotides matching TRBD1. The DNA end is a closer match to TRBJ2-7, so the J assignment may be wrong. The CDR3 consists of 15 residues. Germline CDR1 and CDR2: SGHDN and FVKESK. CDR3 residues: CASSRVTGFSHEQYF. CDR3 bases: TGTGCCAGCAGCCGGGTGACAGGGTTCTCCCACGAGCAGTACTTC.

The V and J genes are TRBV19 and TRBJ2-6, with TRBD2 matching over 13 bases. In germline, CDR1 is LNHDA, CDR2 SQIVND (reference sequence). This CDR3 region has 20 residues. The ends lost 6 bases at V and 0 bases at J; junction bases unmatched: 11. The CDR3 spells CASRFRLAGGPSSGANVLTF. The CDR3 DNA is TGTGCCAGTAGATTCAGACTAGCGGGGGGACCTAGCTCTGGGGCCAACGTCCTGACTTTC.

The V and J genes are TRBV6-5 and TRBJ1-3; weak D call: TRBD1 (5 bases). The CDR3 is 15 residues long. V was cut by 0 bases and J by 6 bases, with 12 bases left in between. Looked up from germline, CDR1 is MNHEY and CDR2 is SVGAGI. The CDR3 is CASSYSGGSVNTIYF. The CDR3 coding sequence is TGTGCCAGCAGTTACTCCGGGGGATCCGTAAACACCATATATTTT.

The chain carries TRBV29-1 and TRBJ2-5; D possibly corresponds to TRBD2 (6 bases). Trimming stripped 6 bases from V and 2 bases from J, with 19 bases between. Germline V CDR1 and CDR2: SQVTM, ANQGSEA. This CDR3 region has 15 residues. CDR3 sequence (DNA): TGCAGCGTCCTTGGGGGAGGCAAAATTCAAGAGACCCAGTACTTC. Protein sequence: CSVLGGGKIQETQYF.

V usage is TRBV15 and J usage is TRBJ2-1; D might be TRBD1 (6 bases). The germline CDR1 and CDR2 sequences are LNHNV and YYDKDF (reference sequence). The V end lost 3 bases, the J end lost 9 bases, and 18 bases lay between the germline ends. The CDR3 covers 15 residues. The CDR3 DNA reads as TGTGCCACCAGCAGGCCACTGGTGGGGGCTGTTGAGCAGTTCTTC. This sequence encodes CATSRPLVGAVEQFF.

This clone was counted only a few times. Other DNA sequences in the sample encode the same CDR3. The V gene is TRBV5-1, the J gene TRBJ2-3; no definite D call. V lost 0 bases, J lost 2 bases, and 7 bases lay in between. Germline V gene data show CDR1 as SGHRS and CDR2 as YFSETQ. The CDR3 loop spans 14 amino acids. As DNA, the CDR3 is TGCGCCAGCAGCTTGGGCCAAGACACAGATACGCAGTATTTT. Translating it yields CASSLGQDTDTQYF.

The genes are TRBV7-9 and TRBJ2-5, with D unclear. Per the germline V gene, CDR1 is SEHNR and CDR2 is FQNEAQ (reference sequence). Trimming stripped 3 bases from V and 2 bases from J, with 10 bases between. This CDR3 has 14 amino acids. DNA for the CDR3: TGTGCCAGCAGCTTGTGGACGGCTCAAGAGACCCAGTACTTC. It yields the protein CASSLWTAQETQYF.

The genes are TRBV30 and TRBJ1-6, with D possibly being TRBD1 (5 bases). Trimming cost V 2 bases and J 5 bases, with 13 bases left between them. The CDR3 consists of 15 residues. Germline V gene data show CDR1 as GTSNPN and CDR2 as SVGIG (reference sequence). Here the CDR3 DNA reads TGTGCCTGGAGTATTAAGGGGCGAGATAATTCACCCCTCCACTTT. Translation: CAWSIKGRDNSPLHF.